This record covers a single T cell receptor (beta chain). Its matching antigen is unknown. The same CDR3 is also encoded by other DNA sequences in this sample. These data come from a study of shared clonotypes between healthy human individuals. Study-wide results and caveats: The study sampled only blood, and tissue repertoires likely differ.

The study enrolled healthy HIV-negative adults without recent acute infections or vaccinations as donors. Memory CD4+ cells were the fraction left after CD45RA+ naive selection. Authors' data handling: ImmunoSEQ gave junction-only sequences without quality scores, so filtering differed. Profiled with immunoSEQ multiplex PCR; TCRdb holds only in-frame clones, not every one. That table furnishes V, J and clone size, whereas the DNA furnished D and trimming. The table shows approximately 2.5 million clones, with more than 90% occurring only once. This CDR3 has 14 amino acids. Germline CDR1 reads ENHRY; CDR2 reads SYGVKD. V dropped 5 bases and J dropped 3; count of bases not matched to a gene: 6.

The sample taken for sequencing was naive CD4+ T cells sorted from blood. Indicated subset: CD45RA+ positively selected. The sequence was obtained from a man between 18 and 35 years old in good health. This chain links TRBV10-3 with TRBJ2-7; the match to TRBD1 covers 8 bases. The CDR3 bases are TGTGCCATCAGTCCCCGGGACAGGTACTACGAGCAGTACTTC. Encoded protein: CAISPRDRYYEQYF.